This TCR beta chain was recorded in a study of CD8+CD57+ T cells in acquired aplastic anemia. Study at large: Around 3.5 ug was the average amount of DNA from sorted CD4+ and CD8+ cells.

Germline loops: CDR1 SNHLY, CDR2 FYNNEI. With 2 bases removed from V and 1 base from J, the gap between germline ends came to 12 bases. The CDR3 has 15 residues. Genomic DNA served as template for TCR beta VDJ and CDR3 profiling. One entry per CDR3 protein, called by TCRdb with MiXCR from the reads. The table records more than 45,000 distinct CDR3 sequences, approximately 72% of them present only once. The table lists this clonotype with a few counts. No antigen is known for it. Regarding the study as a whole: Comparison of patients with controls identified about 30 shared CD8+ CDR3 sequences. Patients and controls were not found to differ significantly in CD8+ Simpson's diversity.

J is TRBJ2-7 and V is TRBV2; D may be TRBD1 or TRBD2 (5 bases each). This receptor was taken from a human donor in good health, serving as a control. The sample was sorted CD4+, CD8+, or CD8+CD57+ T cells (not recorded which) from PBMCs. The CDR3 DNA is TGTGCCAGCAGTGAACCCCCGGGGCATTCCTACGAGCAGTACTTC. Translation gives CASSEPPGHSYEQYF.